Below, 26 T cell receptor beta chains from the same sample are listed, as sequenced in a study of CD8 T cells in Susac syndrome. RNA, at roughly 0.45 to 1 ug, was reverse transcribed with random hexamers. TCRdb reprocessed the immunoSEQ multiplex PCR reads via MiXCR and lists one record per CDR3 protein. The table includes approximately 300,000 distinct CDR3 sequences, approximately 85% detected once. The material sequenced was CD8+ T cells from PBMCs. The source of these receptors is a human donor with multiple sclerosis.

Here the CDR3 DNA reads TGTGCCTGGAGTGGGGTGGGGAGGGGAGGTTACAATGAGCAGTTCTTC. It translates to CAWSGVGRGGYNEQFF. V is TRBV30 and J is TRBJ2-1, with TRBD2 identical over 7 bases. The V segment lost 1 base and the J segment 4 bases; nucleotides outside the gene matches: 10. This CDR3 is built from 16 residues. In germline, CDR1 is GTSNPN, CDR2 SVGIG (reference sequence).

This sequence joins TRBV5-4 and TRBJ1-1; D is unclear. Germline V gene sequence: CDR1 SGHNT, CDR2 YYREEE (reference sequence). Trimming removed 4 bases from V and 2 bases from J, with 12 bases in between. The CDR3 is 14 residues long. CDR3 residues: CASSLYRDNTEAFF. CDR3 DNA: TGTGCCAGCAGCCTATACAGAGACAACACTGAAGCTTTCTTT.

CDR3 sequence reads: CASSGGPASYEQYF. CDR3 sequence (DNA): TGTGCCAGCTCAGGCGGTCCGGCGTCCTACGAGCAGTACTTC. The chain links TRBV18 to TRBJ2-7; D gene unclear. Germline V CDR1 and CDR2: KGHSH, LQKENI. The CDR3 is 14 residues long. Trimming pared 5 bases from V and 1 base from J, leaving 12 bases between. The full variable domain, its missing parts supplied by reference TRBV18 and TRBJ2-7, is NAGVMQNPRHLVRRRGQEARLRCSPMKGHSHVYWYRQLPEEGLKFMVYLQKENIIDESGMPKERFSAEFPKEGPSILRIQQVVRGDSAAYFCASSGGPASYEQYFGPGTRLTVT.

The V and J genes are TRBV11-2 and TRBJ1-3, with no clear D. There are 17 residues in the CDR3. Trimming took off 3 bases at V and 0 bases at J, with 15 bases between the two ends. The germline CDR1 and CDR2 sequences are SGHAT and FQNNGV. The CDR3 DNA reads TGTGCCAGCAGCTTCTACCTGCAGCTCCCCTCTGGAAACACCATATATTTT. It specifies CASSFYLQLPSGNTIYF.

V is TRBV29-1 and J is TRBJ1-2, with unresolved D. The CDR3 loop spans 16 amino acids. Trimming pared 4 bases from V and 4 bases from J, leaving 22 bases between. CDR1 and CDR2 from the germline V gene are SQVTM and ANQGSEA. The CDR3 nucleotides read TGCAGCGTTGCCCCGTTACAGTCCCCTAAGGCCTATGGCTACACCTTC. Amino acid sequence: CSVAPLQSPKAYGYTF.

The chain couples TRBV4-3 to TRBJ2-7, with TRBD2 matching over 8 bases. The germline V gene has CDR1 LGHNA and CDR2 YSLEER. V trimming: 0 bases; J trimming: 9 bases; junction bases outside the gene matches: 4. CDR3 length: 13 amino acids. The CDR3 protein is CASSQDRAGVQYF. CDR3 bases: TGCGCCAGCAGCCAAGATCGAGCGGGAGTGCAGTACTTC.

This sequence joins TRBV27 and TRBJ1-1, with D maybe TRBD1 (5 bases). Germline values: CDR1 MNHEY, CDR2 SMNVEV (reference sequence). Trimming cost V 5 bases and J 4 bases, with 20 bases left between them. The CDR3 length is 16 residues. The CDR3 spells CASSPLGGERGTEAFF. CDR3 DNA: TGTGCCAGCAGTCCTCTGGGGGGGGAAAGGGGCACTGAAGCTTTCTTT.

The chain combines TRBV7-9 with TRBJ2-2, with 9 bases matching TRBD2. CDR3 length: 16 amino acids. The V and J ends lost 0 bases and 3 bases, in that order; junction bases with no gene match: 2. Germline V gives CDR1 SEHNR, CDR2 FQNEAQ (reference sequence). Here the CDR3 reads CASSLARLADTGELFF. CDR3 bases: TGTGCCAGCAGCTTAGCGAGACTAGCGGACACCGGGGAGCTGTTTTTT.

The chain combines TRBV20-1 with TRBJ2-7; D remains unclear. CDR1 and CDR2 (germline): DFQATT, SNEGSKA (reference sequence). V was cut by 0 bases and J by 5 bases, with 20 bases left in between. This CDR3 is 16 amino acids long. The CDR3 DNA is TGCAGTGCTAGAGATTATCGACTCCCCTTAAACCACGAGCAGTACTTC. Amino acid sequence: CSARDYRLPLNHEQYF.

The chain employs TRBV2 and TRBJ2-3, with D possibly being TRBD1 (6 bases). Germline CDR1 reads SNHLY; CDR2 reads FYNNEI. The V end lost 4 bases, the J end lost 0 bases, and 8 bases lay between the germline ends. There are 14 residues in the CDR3. The CDR3 DNA is TGTGCCAGCAGTGGGACAGCTAGCACAGATACGCAGTATTTT. Translation: CASSGTASTDTQYF.

The CDR3 is CASSGRTSGRNEQFF. For the CDR3, the DNA is TGTGCCAGCAGTGGTCGGACTAGCGGCCGCAATGAGCAGTTCTTC. The V call is TRBV27, the J call TRBJ2-1; 10 bases align to TRBD2. This CDR3 has 15 amino acids. J gave up 6 bases and V 5 bases, and 7 bases lay outside the gene matches. CDR1 is MNHEY and CDR2 is SMNVEV in the germline V gene (reference sequence).

V and J are TRBV6-6 and TRBJ1-1; D gene unclear. The germline CDR1 and CDR2 sequences are MNHNY and SVGAGI (reference sequence). Trimming shortened V by 0 bases and J by 0 bases, and 8 bases separated the two germline ends. The CDR3 runs to 15 residues. CDR3 bases: TGTGCCAGCAGTTACTCGGACGGTTTGAACACTGAAGCTTTCTTT. It is translated as CASSYSDGLNTEAFF.

This rearrangement joins TRBV5-6 to TRBJ2-7, with D uncertain. The V gene's germline CDR1 is SGHDT and CDR2 YYEEEE. Trimming stripped 2 bases from V and 4 bases from J, with 10 bases between. This CDR3 comprises 13 residues. CDR3 residues: CASSLSEVYEQYF. CDR3 in DNA: TGTGCCAGCAGCTTAAGTGAAGTGTACGAGCAGTACTTC.

The chain uses TRBV27 and TRBJ2-5; no reliable D call. Germline V lookup: CDR1 MNHEY, CDR2 SMNVEV (reference sequence). The V end was cut by 3 bases, the J end by 2 bases, with 10 bases between. The CDR3 has 14 amino acids. CDR3 in DNA: TGTGCCAGCAGTTTGAGTGGCAGGCAAGAGACCCAGTACTTC. It specifies CASSLSGRQETQYF.

The rearrangement joins TRBV27 to TRBJ2-1; 13 nucleotides align to TRBD2. The CDR3 covers 12 residues. The germline gives CDR1 MNHEY, CDR2 SMNVEV (reference sequence). V lost 3 bases to trimming and J lost 16 bases; unmatched junction nucleotides: 3. The CDR3: CASSLGTSGTFF. DNA for the CDR3: TGTGCCAGCAGTTTGGGGACTAGCGGGACATTCTTC.

The V call is TRBV11-2, the J call TRBJ2-5; D remains ambiguous. V was shortened by 6 bases and J by 2 bases, with 10 bases between the two germline ends. Germline V gives CDR1 SGHAT, CDR2 FQNNGV. This CDR3 has 13 residues. The CDR3: CASSHIYQETQYF. The CDR3 bases are TGTGCCAGCAGTCACATCTATCAAGAGACCCAGTACTTC.

This chain connects TRBV10-3 to TRBJ2-1, with 8 bases fitting TRBD2. Germline loops: CDR1 ENHRY, CDR2 SYGVKD. Germline trimming cut 4 bases from V and 2 bases from J; bases unmatched to any gene: 4. The CDR3 runs to 15 residues. CDR3 nucleotide sequence: TGTGCCATCAGTGTCGTGCGGGAGGCCTACAATGAGCAGTTCTTC. Amino acids: CAISVVREAYNEQFF.

Only one count was recorded for this clonotype. Here the CDR3 DNA reads TGTGCCAGCAGCCCGAGTCAGGGGGCGCGGTACAATGAGCAGTTCTTC. It is translated as CASSPSQGARYNEQFF. The chain carries TRBV11-2 and TRBJ2-1, with 8 bases lining up with TRBD1. Losses at the gene ends were 5 bases for V and 4 bases for J; bases not matched to a gene: 10. Germline V gene data show CDR1 as SGHAT and CDR2 as FQNNGV. This CDR3 is built from 16 residues.

J is TRBJ2-1 and V is TRBV15, with 8 bases aligning to TRBD1. The CDR3 length is 15 residues. CDR1 is LNHNV, CDR2 YYDKDF, per germline (reference sequence). V lost 3 bases, J lost 7 bases, and 8 bases stayed unmatched. CDR3 in DNA: TGTGCCACCAGCAGTTACCAGGGGGCGGATAATGAGCAGTTCTTC. It yields the protein CATSSYQGADNEQFF.

The rearrangement uses TRBV6-2 or TRBV6-3 and TRBJ2-7; perhaps TRBD1 as D (9 bases). The germline V gene has CDR1 MNHEY and CDR2 SVGEGT. The CDR3 loop spans 14 amino acids. Trimming stripped 6 bases from V and 7 bases from J, with 19 bases between. Here the CDR3 reads CASRRGTGTREQYF. The DNA of the CDR3 is TGTGCCAGCAGGCGAGGGACAGGGACTAGAGAGCAGTACTTC.

This clonotype was detected only once. The V gene is TRBV14, the J gene TRBJ2-1, with TRBD2 as a possible D gene (6 bases). From germline, CDR1 is SGHDN and CDR2 FVKESK. The CDR3 is made up of 14 amino acids. V dropped 1 base and J dropped 4 bases, with 8 bases sitting between them. Here the CDR3 DNA reads TGTGCCAGCAGCCAAGGGAGGGATTACAATGAGCAGTTCTTC. Its protein product is CASSQGRDYNEQFF.

This clonotype was detected only a few times. V is TRBV4-3 and J is TRBJ2-7; D is perhaps TRBD1 or TRBD2 (7 bases each). In germline, CDR1 is LGHNA, CDR2 YSLEER. The CDR3 has 16 amino acids. The V and J ends lost 1 base and 0 bases respectively, with 13 bases between them. Here the CDR3 reads CASSQAGGDSSYEQYF. DNA of the CDR3: TGCGCCAGCAGCCAAGCAGGGGGGGACAGCTCCTACGAGCAGTACTTC.

This clonotype has a single count. The chain uses TRBV19 and TRBJ1-1, with D unresolved. The CDR3 is made up of 14 amino acids. Looked up from germline, CDR1 is LNHDA and CDR2 is SQIVND (reference sequence). V shed 5 bases and J shed 6 bases, with 16 bases lying between them. DNA for the CDR3: TGTGCCAGTAGTCGGGGATCGGCTTTGGCTGAAGCTTTCTTT. Protein: CASSRGSALAEAFF.

The genes are TRBV28 and TRBJ2-1, with D hard to call. The germline V and J ends were trimmed by 6 bases and 2 bases, with 8 bases remaining between them. Germline CDR1 reads MDHEN; CDR2 reads SYDVKM. The CDR3 runs 13 residues. The CDR3 is CASRAGAYNEQFF. The DNA of the CDR3 is TGTGCCAGCAGAGCCGGAGCCTACAATGAGCAGTTCTTC.

The J gene is TRBJ2-1, the V gene TRBV27; TRBD2 matches at 10 bases. This CDR3 is 14 amino acids long. Trimming removed 3 bases from V and 8 bases from J; junction bases left unmatched: 4. The V gene's germline CDR1 is MNHEY and CDR2 SMNVEV (reference sequence). The CDR3 region has the DNA TGTGCCAGCAGTTTCGGGACTAGCGTCCATGAGCAGTTCTTC. It yields the protein CASSFGTSVHEQFF.

The chain couples TRBV27 to TRBJ2-1; TRBD1 matches at 9 bases. V was pared by 4 bases and J by 8 bases, with 9 bases of the junction left unmatched. Per germline, CDR1 MNHEY and CDR2 SMNVEV (reference sequence). This CDR3 has 15 amino acids. In DNA form, the CDR3 reads TGTGCCAGCAGTTCCCGGGACAGGGTCGCGGATGAGCAGTTCTTC. Its translation is CASSSRDRVADEQFF.